This entry concerns a single T cell receptor (beta chain). The antigen is not known. Germline CDR1 is MGHRA and CDR2 is YSYEKL. V lost 5 bases and J lost 2; bases outside the gene matches: 12. The CDR3 covers 17 residues. The data belong to a study of cytomegalovirus exposure and HLA in healthy donors. Overall study findings and caveats: It was 164 TCR beta chains that were listed as cytomegalovirus-associated.

Clones were sequenced by immunoSEQ multiplex PCR, and TCRdb holds only the in-frame ones, with some missing. The table has 150,000 to 200,000 clones, 89% seen once. The donors were part of the validation cohort of over a hundred subjects. That cohort was separate from the first cohort, which comprised some 670 subjects. This rearrangement joins TRBV4-1 to TRBJ2-7; 10 bases line up with TRBD2. The TCR sequence derives from a man between 18 and 29 years old in good health and CMV-seropositive. Sequencing used PBMCs. The CDR3, as DNA: TGCGCCAGCAGCTACACACCTGGACTAGCGGAACCCTACGAGCAGTACTTC. This encodes CASSYTPGLAEPYEQYF.